One and the same sample provided the 31 T cell receptor beta chains below, sequenced in a study of blood T cells in healthy people across ages. A J-beta primer mix and a sample-barcoded 5' primer were used in a second PCR of about 6 to 12 cycles. TCRdb passed the 5' RACE reads through MiXCR, listing each CDR3 protein once. Found here are over a million distinct CDR3 sequences, less than 45% of them singletons; the top ten hold 4%. The specimen was blood. The receptors were sampled from a woman younger than 35 in good health.

V and J are TRBV6-2 or TRBV6-3 and TRBJ2-1; D might be TRBD2 (6 bases). The V end lost 0 bases, the J end lost 0 bases, and 15 bases lay between the germline ends. Germline values: CDR1 MNHEY, CDR2 SVGEGT. The CDR3 is 18 residues long. The DNA of the CDR3 is TGTGCCAGCAGTTACTCGAGGTCTAGCGAGAGCTCCTACAATGAGCAGTTCTTC. Translation gives CASSYSRSSESSYNEQFF.

This chain joins TRBV3-1 and TRBJ2-7, with D perhaps TRBD2 (6 bases). The V gene lost 3 bases and the J gene lost 7 bases, with 13 bases spanning the gap. The CDR3 has 13 amino acids. Germline-derived CDR1 and CDR2 are LGHDT and YNNKEL (reference sequence). The chain's CDR3 is CASSQTRVNEQYF. The DNA of the CDR3 is TGTGCCAGCAGCCAGACTAGAGTCAATGAGCAGTACTTC.

The chain is built from TRBV7-9 and TRBJ2-3; 9 bases fit TRBD1. Trimming took 5 bases from V and 5 from J; bases not matched to a gene: 8. The CDR3 runs 15 residues. CDR1 and CDR2 from the germline V gene are SEHNR and FQNEAQ (reference sequence). Written as DNA, the CDR3 is TGTGCCAGCAGCGCACAGGGGGCCGCCGTAGATACGCAGTATTTT. Translation gives CASSAQGAAVDTQYF.

Notes on this clonotype: A much larger clone lies a single base off, so this may be a read error. The chain recombines TRBV29-1 with TRBJ2-1; TRBD1 aligns across 10 bases. The J call is doubtful: the DNA matches TRBJ2-7 better. This CDR3 is 15 amino acids long. Germline V gene sequence: CDR1 SQVTM, CDR2 ANQGSEA. CDR3 bases: TGCAGCGTTGCGACCGGGACAGGGGTCTACAATGAGCAGTACTTC. This encodes CSVATGTGVYNEQYF.

V usage is TRBV13 and J usage is TRBJ2-1; possible D gene TRBD2, 5 bases. This CDR3 has 14 residues. CDR1 is PRHDT and CDR2 is FYEKMQ in the germline V gene (reference sequence). Trimming removed 3 bases from V and 5 bases from J, with 11 bases in between. The CDR3 coding sequence is TGTGCCAGCAGCTTCTTAGTACTAGACAATGAGCAGTTCTTC. It encodes CASSFLVLDNEQFF.

The chain carries TRBV2 and TRBJ2-1, with D uncertain. The germline V gene encodes CDR1 SNHLY and CDR2 FYNNEI. The CDR3 runs 12 residues. V was cut by 4 bases and J by 5 bases, with 6 bases left in between. CDR3 sequence reads: CASSGPNNEQFF. For the CDR3, the DNA is TGTGCCAGCAGTGGGCCCAACAATGAGCAGTTCTTC.

Concerning this clonotype: One end of the junction does not line up with germline, which may come from a read error. The chain uses TRBV9 and TRBJ2-5; TRBD1 might be the D (6 bases). Germline-derived CDR1 and CDR2 are SGDLS and YYNGEE. The CDR3 covers 15 residues. This CDR3 is CASSVTGTTNNEQYF. CDR3 nucleotides: TGTGCCAGTAGCGTGACCGGGACAACCAACAATGAGCAGTACTTC.

This chain links TRBV27 with TRBJ2-3; D could derive from TRBD1 or TRBD2 (6 bases each). V dropped 3 bases and J dropped 4 bases, with 20 bases sitting between them. The CDR3 totals 17 residues. Per the germline V gene, CDR1 is MNHEY and CDR2 is SMNVEV (reference sequence). The DNA of the CDR3 is TGTGCCAGCAGTTTGTCCGACGGGGGCCTCCTTGCAGATACGCAGTATTTT. Its translation is CASSLSDGGLLADTQYF.

This clonotype was seen only a few times. The chain employs TRBV14 and TRBJ2-1; D is unclear. The CDR3 loop spans 13 amino acids. The germline V gene encodes CDR1 SGHDN and CDR2 FVKESK. Trimming left V 0 bases short and J 5 bases short, with 5 bases between. This CDR3 is CASSQEHHNEQFF. The CDR3 DNA sequence: TGTGCCAGCAGCCAAGAACACCACAATGAGCAGTTCTTC.

The gene calls are TRBV29-1 and TRBJ2-7; 11 positions match TRBD2. This CDR3 is built from 15 residues. Germline CDR1 and CDR2: SQVTM and ANQGSEA. Losses at the gene ends were 1 base for V and 2 bases for J; bases not matched to a gene: 4. The CDR3 nucleotides read TGCAGCGTTGAAGGGGGGACTAGCGGCACCTACGAGCAGTACTTC. Protein sequence: CSVEGGTSGTYEQYF.

The V and J genes are TRBV11-2 and TRBJ2-4; 9 nucleotides agree with TRBD1. Germline V gene lookup returns CDR1 SGHAT and CDR2 FQNNGV. This CDR3 has 14 residues. With 5 bases clipped from V and 5 bases from J, the junction kept 4 bases outside the gene matches. CDR3 residues: CASSRTGVENIQYF. The CDR3 coding sequence is TGTGCCAGCAGCCGGACAGGGGTGGAAAACATTCAGTACTTC.

The chain joins TRBV29-1 to TRBJ2-7, with D maybe TRBD1 (5 bases). CDR1 and CDR2 (germline): SQVTM, ANQGSEA. Trimming left V 3 bases short and J 8 bases short, with 20 bases between. The CDR3 is 14 amino acids. CDR3 region: CSVELGAAYNKQYF. In DNA form, the CDR3 reads TGCAGCGTTGAGCTTGGGGCTGCCTACAATAAGCAGTACTTC.

The gene calls are TRBV20-1 and TRBJ2-3; a possible D gene is TRBD2 (6 bases). Germline lookup yields CDR1 DFQATT and CDR2 SNEGSKA (reference sequence). V was pared by 5 bases and J by 4 bases, with 16 bases between. The CDR3 is 14 residues long. The CDR3 coding sequence is TGCAGTGCTCGCGGGGTCCGGCTGGCAGATACGCAGTATTTT. It codes for CSARGVRLADTQYF.

This clonotype was detected only once. This rearrangement joins TRBV6-2 or TRBV6-3 to TRBJ2-1; a weak D match, TRBD2 (5 bases). V gave up 8 bases and J gave up 9 bases, with 17 bases separating them. The CDR3 totals 13 residues. Germline CDR1 reads MNHEY; CDR2 reads SVGEGT. The CDR3: CASSAALMGEQFF. CDR3 nucleotide sequence: TGTGCCAGCTCAGCGGCACTAATGGGTGAGCAGTTCTTC.

This clonotype was counted between two and nine times. This chain links TRBV5-6 with TRBJ1-2; 10 bases are a match to TRBD1. This CDR3 has 16 residues. Germline-derived CDR1 and CDR2 are SGHDT and YYEEEE. Trimming cost V 2 bases and J 5 bases; bases outside gene matches: 9. CDR3 nucleotides: TGTGCCAGCAGCTTCATACAGACAGGGGGCAGATATGGCTACACCTTC. It encodes CASSFIQTGGRYGYTF.

J is TRBJ1-2 and V is TRBV7-2, with 11 nucleotides matching TRBD1. Germline V lookup: CDR1 SGHTA, CDR2 FQGNSA. The ends lost 5 bases at V and 3 bases at J; junction bases unmatched: 5. CDR3 length: 15 residues. CDR3 in DNA: TGTGCCAGCAGCCCTCGGACAGGGGGCCACTATGGCTACACCTTC. Translation: CASSPRTGGHYGYTF.

DNA for the CDR3: TGCGCCAGCAGCCAAGGTCCCAGCCCTCCTGGAACCTACGAGCAGTACTTC. Translating it yields CASSQGPSPPGTYEQYF. The rearrangement links TRBV4-1 to TRBJ2-7; D unresolved. Germline loops: CDR1 MGHRA, CDR2 YSYEKL. The CDR3 is 17 residues long. Trimming removed 1 base from V and 2 bases from J, with 18 bases in between.

The genes are TRBV6-6 and TRBJ2-7; 10 positions match TRBD2. Germline-derived CDR1 and CDR2 are MNHNY and SVGAGI (reference sequence). With 7 bases clipped from V and 3 bases from J, the junction kept 6 bases outside the gene matches. The CDR3 loop spans 14 amino acids. The CDR3 sequence is CASIGTSEYYEQYF. The CDR3 bases are TGTGCCAGCATTGGGACTAGCGAGTACTACGAGCAGTACTTC.

The table lists this clonotype with a few counts. V and J are TRBV29-1 and TRBJ2-5; D gene unclear. CDR1 is SQVTM and CDR2 is ANQGSEA in the germline V gene. The V and J ends lost 5 bases and 1 base respectively, with 11 bases between them. The CDR3 has 13 residues. The DNA for the CDR3 is TGCAGCGTTAGGTTGATTGGCCAAGAGACCCAGTACTTC. Its translation: CSVRLIGQETQYF.

This clonotype was picked up a small number of times. The chain joins TRBV27 to TRBJ1-5, with a weak D call TRBD1 (5 bases). Trimming took off 6 bases at V and 4 bases at J, with 16 bases between the two ends. In germline, CDR1 is MNHEY, CDR2 SMNVEV (reference sequence). The CDR3 sequence is 15 residues long. CDR3: CASSLARGKNQPQHF. CDR3 nucleotides: TGTGCCAGCAGCCTCGCCCGGGGCAAAAATCAGCCCCAGCATTTT.

In this sample, this clonotype turned up a few times. The chain employs TRBV20-1 and TRBJ2-3; tentative D call: TRBD1 (6 bases). Trimming shortened V by 0 bases and J by 5 bases, and 12 bases separated the two germline ends. The CDR3 totals 14 residues. CDR1 and CDR2 from the germline V gene are DFQATT and SNEGSKA (reference sequence). CDR3 coding DNA: TGCAGTGCTAGAGATCAACTAGGGGGAGATACGCAGTATTTT. This gives the protein CSARDQLGGDTQYF.

The table lists this clonotype with a few counts. The V and J genes are TRBV19 and TRBJ2-3; D gene unclear. CDR1 is LNHDA and CDR2 is SQIVND in the germline V gene (reference sequence). Trimming left V 3 bases short and J 5 bases short, with 9 bases between. The CDR3 consists of 13 residues. The CDR3 DNA reads TGTGCCAGTAGTATGAATTCGGGAGATACGCAGTATTTT. Its protein product is CASSMNSGDTQYF.

The genes are TRBV6-6 and TRBJ2-3, with a possible D match to TRBD2 (6 bases). The germline V gene encodes CDR1 MNHNY and CDR2 SVGAGI (reference sequence). This CDR3 has 14 residues. Trimming shortened V by 5 bases and J by 4 bases, and 13 bases separated the two germline ends. The DNA for the CDR3 is TGTGCCAGCAGTCCGGAGGGGTATGCAGATACGCAGTATTTT. It codes for CASSPEGYADTQYF.

This clonotype was detected only a few times. The chain couples TRBV6-1 to TRBJ2-1; tentatively, D is TRBD1 or TRBD2 (5 bases each). CDR1 is MNHNS and CDR2 is SASEGT in the germline V gene. This CDR3 region has 16 residues. V lost 10 bases and J lost 6, with 25 bases in between. The CDR3 is CAISTPGLPLSNEQFF. DNA of the CDR3: TGTGCCATCTCGACCCCGGGGCTTCCTCTTTCCAATGAGCAGTTCTTC.

The chain links TRBV5-5 to TRBJ2-7, with D tentatively TRBD1 (5 bases). This CDR3 has 14 amino acids. Germline V gene sequence: CDR1 SGHKS, CDR2 YYEKEE (reference sequence). With 4 bases removed from V and 0 bases from J, the gap between germline ends came to 11 bases. The CDR3, as DNA: TGTGCCAGCAGCACCTCAGGGAACTCCTACGAGCAGTACTTC. Encoded protein: CASSTSGNSYEQYF.

This clonotype was counted between two and nine times. This chain connects TRBV7-2 to TRBJ1-5; D not resolved. The CDR3 contains 13 residues. Trimming stripped 3 bases from V and 6 bases from J, with 9 bases between. Germline V gene lookup returns CDR1 SGHTA and CDR2 FQGNSA. CDR3 sequence (DNA): TGTGCCAGCAGCTTTAATCCCTTTCAGCCCCAGCATTTT. Its protein is CASSFNPFQPQHF.

This clonotype appeared a few times. CDR3 sequence (DNA): TGTGCCAGCAGTGAAGAGGGCAGGGGCCACTATGGCTACACCTTC. This translates into CASSEEGRGHYGYTF. V is TRBV6-1 and J is TRBJ1-2; D possibly corresponds to TRBD1 (6 bases). The CDR3 is 15 amino acids. V lost 1 base and J lost 3, with 12 bases in between. The germline gives CDR1 MNHNS, CDR2 SASEGT.

This clonotype has a handful of counts. The CDR3 bases are TGCAGTGCTAGTCTAGCGGGAGACACGCAGTATTTT. Residues: CSASLAGDTQYF. This chain connects TRBV20-1 to TRBJ2-3; 10 positions agree with TRBD2. The CDR3 covers 12 residues. Germline loops: CDR1 DFQATT, CDR2 SNEGSKA (reference sequence). The trim removed 3 bases at V and 9 bases at J, leaving 3 bases unmatched.

The J gene is TRBJ2-3, the V gene TRBV27; no reliable D call. The germline V and J ends were trimmed by 6 bases and 2 bases, with 9 bases remaining between them. The V gene's germline CDR1 is MNHEY and CDR2 SMNVEV (reference sequence). The CDR3 covers 13 residues. CDR3 in DNA: TGTGCCAGCAGCCCCATTCTCACAGATACGCAGTATTTT. Its translation: CASSPILTDTQYF.

This chain joins TRBV5-1 and TRBJ2-1; D is perhaps TRBD1 (6 bases). V lost 1 base and J 0 bases, leaving 8 bases between the germline ends. CDR1 is SGHRS and CDR2 is YFSETQ in the germline V gene. CDR3 length: 15 residues. CDR3 protein: CASSLTGLSYNEQFF. As DNA, the CDR3 is TGCGCCAGCAGCTTGACAGGGCTCTCCTACAATGAGCAGTTCTTC. The variable domain in full, completed from reference TRBV5-1 and TRBJ2-1, reads KAGVTQTPRYLIKTRGQQVTLSCSPISGHRSVSWYQQTPGQGLQFLFEYFSETQRNKGNFPGRFSGRQFSNSRSEMNVSTLELGDSALYLCASSLTGLSYNEQFFGPGTRLTVL.

The rearrangement uses TRBV4-3 and TRBJ2-5, with TRBD2 matching 7 bases. The CDR3 loop spans 15 amino acids. In germline, CDR1 is LGHNA, CDR2 YSLEER. The V and J ends lost 0 bases and 4 bases, in that order; junction bases with no gene match: 5. CDR3 residues: CASSQDVAGVETQYF. The CDR3 DNA follows: TGCGCCAGCAGCCAAGATGTGGCGGGAGTAGAGACCCAGTACTTC.